The 13 T cell receptor beta chains below were found in one sample sequenced in a study of CXCR3-negative and CXCR3-positive naive CD8 T cells. General study findings and limits: Relative to CXCR3-negative naive cells, CXCR3-positive naive cells had more hydrophobic TRB CDR3s.

With UMI labels, 5' RACE was used to prepare the TRB cDNA libraries. TCRdb reanalyzed the 5' RACE reads and collapses them to one entry per CDR3 protein, without DNA. With around 60,000 distinct CDR3 sequences in the sample, the ten largest clones hold about 0.78%. The antigens for these receptors are not known. Sequenced input: naive CXCR3+ CD8+ T cells from blood. Indicated subset: CD45RO-CCR7+CD27+CD95- naive CD8+ T cells expressing CXCR3 (TNR3+). The receptors were gathered from a human donor in good health. Some clones in this sample may be carry-over from other donors' samples.

The rearrangement uses TRBV12-3 or TRBV12-4 and TRBJ2-7. The CDR3 is 12 residues long. The CDR3 protein is CASSFGSYEQYF.

The chain uses TRBV7-2 and TRBJ1-6. CDR3 length equals 15 residues. Germline loops: CDR1 SGHTA, CDR2 FQGNSA. CDR3 in amino acids: CASSPALDRRSPLHF.

This chain joins TRBV18 and TRBJ1-5; TCRdb designates TRBD1, a call that cannot be tested without DNA. The length of the CDR3 is 14 residues. Germline lookup yields CDR1 KGHSH and CDR2 LQKENI. The CDR3 reads CASSPGQHNQPQHF.

This chain uses TRBV12-3 or TRBV12-4 with TRBJ2-7; TCRdb's D call of TRBD1 is untestable without DNA. The CDR3 runs to 15 residues. The CDR3 here is CASSLSAGGAYEQYF.

V usage is TRBV6-5 and J usage is TRBJ1-2; TCRdb outputs TRBD1, but without DNA this stays unchecked. This CDR3 has 15 amino acids. From germline, CDR1 is MNHEY and CDR2 SVGAGI. The chain's CDR3 is CASTAVSRANYGYTF.

This chain joins TRBV6-6 and TRBJ1-5; TCRdb calls TRBD1, which cannot be checked without DNA. Germline CDR1 and CDR2: MNHNY and SVGAGI (reference sequence). CDR3 length: 17 amino acids. CDR3 loop: CASSYLVGTNSNQPQHF.

The chain recombines TRBV12-3 or TRBV12-4 with TRBJ2-5; TCRdb's D call of TRBD1 is untestable without DNA. This CDR3 contains 16 residues. The chain's CDR3 is CASSFKAGGIRETQYF.

The chain is built from TRBV25-1 and TRBJ2-2; with no DNA, the TCRdb D assignment of TRBD1 cannot be verified. Germline V gene lookup returns CDR1 MGHDK and CDR2 SYGVNS. The length of the CDR3 is 13 residues. CDR3 amino acids: CASSTGAAGELFF.

This chain uses TRBV20-1 with TRBJ2-7; TCRdb picks TRBD1, but there is no DNA to check that call. The germline CDR1 and CDR2 sequences are DFQATT and SNEGSKA (reference sequence). CDR3 size: 11 residues. The CDR3 region is CSAWGDYEQYF.

The rearrangement links TRBV11-2 to TRBJ2-3; there is no DNA to check the TCRdb D call of TRBD2. The CDR3 has 15 amino acids. Germline assignment: CDR1 SGHAT and CDR2 FQNNGV. The CDR3 protein is CASSLVAGGTDTQYF. The whole variable domain, remainder taken from reference TRBV11-2 and TRBJ2-3, is EAGVAQSPRYKIIEKRQSVAFWCNPISGHATLYWYQQILGQGPKLLIQFQNNGVVDDSQLPKDRFSAERLKGVDSTLKIQPAKLEDSAVYLCASSLVAGGTDTQYFGPGTRLTVL.

The rearrangement uses TRBV19 and TRBJ1-1; TCRdb calls TRBD1, which cannot be checked without DNA. The CDR3 consists of 13 residues. Germline V gene data show CDR1 as LNHDA and CDR2 as SQIVND (reference sequence). The CDR3 spells CASSAGTAIEAFF.

The chain has TRBV20-1 and TRBJ2-7; TCRdb returns TRBD1, unconfirmable since there is no DNA. The CDR3 contains 13 residues. The germline V gene encodes CDR1 DFQATT and CDR2 SNEGSKA (reference sequence). The CDR3 is CSARDRMKYEQYF.

The V and J genes are TRBV29-1 and TRBJ2-1; TCRdb picks TRBD1, but there is no DNA to check that call. This CDR3 spans 16 amino acids. Germline V gene data show CDR1 as SQVTM and CDR2 as ANQGSEA. CDR3 residues: CSVEDLNRGQYNEQFF.